A selection of T cell receptor beta chains follows, all from one sample in a study of control samples from healthy donors and cancer patients. Method: immunoSEQ multiplex PCR; TCRdb's copy keeps in-frame clones and lacks some. The sample includes about 140,000 clones, under 95% of them seen just once. Material: blood. The receptors shown here come from a man aged 35 to 55 in good health. The CDR3 runs from the conserved cysteine through the conserved F or W. Each record gives: CDR3 length, J gene, V gene, D gene, CDR3 DNA, CDR3 protein. The D gene is left open where the match is weak.

cdr3_length: 13
j_call: TRBJ2-2
v_call: TRBV5-5
d_call: NA
cdr3_nt: TGTGCCAGCAGCCCGGGACAAACCGGGGAGCTGTTTTTT
cdr3_aa: CASSPGQTGELFF

cdr3_length: 13
j_call: TRBJ2-7
v_call: TRBV27
d_call: NA
cdr3_nt: TGTGCCAGCCGGCCTGAGGGGTACTACGAGCAGTACTTC
cdr3_aa: CASRPEGYYEQYF

cdr3_length: 20
j_call: TRBJ2-1
v_call: TRBV19
d_call: TRBD2
cdr3_nt: TGTGCCAGTAGTATATCATTCCCGGGACTAGCGGGAGGGGAAGGCAATGAGCAGTTCTTC
cdr3_aa: CASSISFPGLAGGEGNEQFF

cdr3_length: 16
j_call: TRBJ2-1
v_call: TRBV7-3
d_call: NA
cdr3_nt: TGTGCCAGCAGCTTAACGTCGGGCTTGAGGGGCAATGAGCAGTTCTTC
cdr3_aa: CASSLTSGLRGNEQFF

cdr3_length: 16
j_call: TRBJ1-1
v_call: TRBV4-1
d_call: NA
cdr3_nt: TGCGCCAGCAGCCAAGGATCAAGCAAGGGGAACACTGAAGCTTTCTTT
cdr3_aa: CASSQGSSKGNTEAFF

cdr3_length: 16
j_call: TRBJ1-5
v_call: TRBV12-2
d_call: NA
cdr3_nt: TGTGCAAGTCGTCCCGTGGACAGCTATAGCAATCAGCCCCAGCATTTT
cdr3_aa: CASRPVDSYSNQPQHF

cdr3_length: 14
j_call: TRBJ2-2
v_call: TRBV7-9
d_call: NA
cdr3_nt: TGTGCCAGCAGCTTAGGGAGATGGACCGGGGAGCTGTTTTTT
cdr3_aa: CASSLGRWTGELFF

cdr3_length: 15
j_call: TRBJ1-6
v_call: TRBV6-5
d_call: NA
cdr3_nt: TGTGCCAGCACCCGGGGCGGCAGCAATAATTCACCCCTCCACTTT
cdr3_aa: CASTRGGSNNSPLHF

cdr3_length: 14
j_call: TRBJ1-5
v_call: TRBV21-1
d_call: NA
cdr3_nt: TGTGCCAGCAGCAACATATTGAGCAATCAGCCCCAGCATTTT
cdr3_aa: CASSNILSNQPQHF

cdr3_length: 15
j_call: TRBJ2-7
v_call: TRBV3-1/TRBV3-2
d_call: NA
cdr3_nt: TGTGCCAGCAGCCAAGTCCCGGCAGGGCCCTACGAGCAGTACTTC
cdr3_aa: CASSQVPAGPYEQYF

cdr3_length: 15
j_call: TRBJ1-4
v_call: TRBV6-5
d_call: NA
cdr3_nt: TGTGCCAGCAGTTCTGACAGAGGCTCAGGGGAAAAACTGTTTTTT
cdr3_aa: CASSSDRGSGEKLFF

cdr3_length: 13
j_call: TRBJ2-7
v_call: TRBV9
d_call: TRBD2
cdr3_nt: TGTGCCAGCAGCGTCCTAGCGGGATACGAGCAGTACTTC
cdr3_aa: CASSVLAGYEQYF

cdr3_length: 15
j_call: TRBJ2-3
v_call: TRBV28
d_call: TRBD1
cdr3_nt: TGTGCCAGCAGGTTACAGGGGCCGGGAACAGATACGCAGTATTTT
cdr3_aa: CASRLQGPGTDTQYF

cdr3_length: 13
j_call: TRBJ2-7
v_call: TRBV4-1
d_call: TRBD1
cdr3_nt: TGCGCCAGCAGCCACGGACAGGGGGCCGAGCAGTACTTC
cdr3_aa: CASSHGQGAEQYF

cdr3_length: 15
j_call: TRBJ2-7
v_call: TRBV6-2/TRBV6-3
d_call: NA
cdr3_nt: TGTGCCAGCAGTTACTCGTCCGTATACTCCTACGAGCAGTACTTC
cdr3_aa: CASSYSSVYSYEQYF

cdr3_length: 18
j_call: TRBJ2-5
v_call: TRBV15
d_call: TRBD2
cdr3_nt: TGTGCCACCAGCAGACCGGGACTAGCGGGAGATGGGGGCGAGACCCAGTACTTC
cdr3_aa: CATSRPGLAGDGGETQYF

cdr3_length: 15
j_call: TRBJ1-2
v_call: TRBV7-9
d_call: NA
cdr3_nt: TGTGCCAGCAGACTTACAGGTGGACAGCTTAATGGCTACACCTTC
cdr3_aa: CASRLTGGQLNGYTF

cdr3_length: 13
j_call: TRBJ1-1
v_call: TRBV6-5
d_call: NA
cdr3_nt: TGTGCCAGCAGTTACTCGAAGGTCACTGAAGCTTTCTTT
cdr3_aa: CASSYSKVTEAFF